Below, 16 T cell receptor beta chains from the same sample are listed, as sequenced in a study of shared clonotypes between healthy human individuals. Sequencing used immunoSEQ multiplex PCR; TCRdb keeps in-frame clones, though not all of them. The sample has hundreds of thousands of clones, approximately 79% seen once. The sequenced sample was memory CD4+ T cells sorted from blood. Subset here: CD45RA-negative fraction. All receptors come from a woman younger than 45 in good health.

This chain links TRBV7-3 with TRBJ1-3, with D perhaps TRBD1 (5 bases). Germline CDR1 and CDR2: SGHTA and FQGTGA. V shed 2 bases and J shed 1 base, with 6 bases lying between them. This CDR3 region has 14 residues. In DNA, the CDR3 is TGTGCCAGCAGCTTAGGGGGGTCTGGAAACACCATATATTTT. Translating it yields CASSLGGSGNTIYF.

This clone was seen a handful of times. The J gene is TRBJ1-2, the V gene TRBV7-1; weak D call: TRBD1 (5 bases). TRBV7-1 qualifies as an ORF whose function is uncertain. Trimming cost V 4 bases and J 0 bases, with 12 bases left between them. CDR3 length equals 15 residues. The CDR3 DNA sequence: TGTGCCAGCAGCTTAATGCAGGGAGCTAACTATGGCTACACCTTC. This encodes CASSLMQGANYGYTF.

The chain recombines TRBV4-1 with TRBJ2-1; 12 bases are shared with TRBD1. The CDR3 totals 19 residues. CDR1 and CDR2 from the germline V gene are MGHRA and YSYEKL. V lost 0 bases and J lost 14; bases outside the gene matches: 20. The DNA for the CDR3 is TGCGCCAGCAGCCAAGATCAGTCCGGGACAGGGGGCATTCCCGCTCAGGAGTTCTTC. It encodes CASSQDQSGTGGIPAQEFF.

With respect to this clone: Other DNA sequences of this sample code for an identical CDR3. The chain couples TRBV9 to TRBJ1-2; no firm D call. Germline V gives CDR1 SGDLS, CDR2 YYNGEE. The CDR3 contains 13 residues. Deletions cut 0 bases from V and 3 bases from J, with 6 bases between. In DNA, the CDR3 is TGTGCCAGCAGCGTAGTACAAGACTATGGCTACACCTTC. Protein product: CASSVVQDYGYTF. Complete variable domain (other parts from reference TRBV9 and TRBJ1-2): DSGVTQTPKHLITATGQRVTLRCSPRSGDLSVYWYQQSLDQGLQFLIQYYNGEERAKGNILERFSAQQFPDLHSELNLSSLELGDSALYFCASSVVQDYGYTFGSGTRLTVV.

The genes are TRBV25-1 and TRBJ2-7, with 7 bases lining up with TRBD1. This CDR3 region has 14 residues. V shed 4 bases, J shed 5 bases, and the junction held 8 bases outside the gene matches. CDR1 and CDR2 from the germline V gene are MGHDK and SYGVNS. CDR3 loop: CASSGRDRDHEQYF. CDR3 nucleotide sequence: TGTGCCAGCAGTGGCCGTGACAGGGACCACGAGCAGTACTTC.

In the case of this clone: This likely came from a read error, as a far larger clone is one base away. The chain combines TRBV4-1 with TRBJ1-1, with TRBD1 as a possible D gene (6 bases). Germline values: CDR1 MGHRA, CDR2 YSYEKL. V lost 3 bases and J 0 bases, leaving 20 bases between the germline ends. This CDR3 spans 18 amino acids. The CDR3 DNA reads as TGCGCCAGCAGCCACAGGGGTAGGGATACAGGGATGAACACTGAAGCTTTCTTT. It codes for CASSHRGRDTGMNTEAFF.

The V and J genes are TRBV4-2 and TRBJ1-5; TRBD1 matches 9 bases. The germline V gene has CDR1 LGHNA and CDR2 YNFKEQ. The CDR3 is 19 residues long. V shed 6 bases, J shed 0 bases, and the junction held 15 bases outside the gene matches. CDR3 region: CASSPIGTGNSYSNQPQHF. CDR3 coding DNA: TGTGCCAGCAGTCCGATTGGGACAGGGAATTCATATAGCAATCAGCCCCAGCATTTT.

The chain couples TRBV2 to TRBJ2-5, with 10 bases aligning to TRBD1. The CDR3 is 14 amino acids. Trimming removed 5 bases from V and 5 bases from J; junction bases left unmatched: 5. CDR1 SNHLY and CDR2 FYNNEI come from the germline V gene. As DNA, the CDR3 is TGTGCCAGCAGTAGACAGGGGGCCGGGGAGACCCAGTACTTC. It yields the protein CASSRQGAGETQYF.

The CDR3 loop reads CALQGENEKLFF. CDR3 nucleotide sequence: TGCGCTTTACAGGGGGAGAATGAAAAACTGTTTTTT. V usage is TRBV10-2 and J usage is TRBJ1-4; 8 positions match TRBD1. The CDR3 consists of 12 residues. The germline gives CDR1 WSHSY, CDR2 SAAADI.

This clone occurred once. The gene calls are TRBV2 and TRBJ2-3; possibly TRBD2 for D (6 bases). CDR3 size: 15 residues. The V gene lost 6 bases and the J gene lost 6 bases, with 19 bases spanning the gap. Germline CDR1 SNHLY, CDR2 FYNNEI. CDR3 in DNA: TGTGCCAGCAGGGGGAGCGGGTGGCCAGGGGATACGCAGTATTTT. Amino acids: CASRGSGWPGDTQYF.

The V and J genes are TRBV20-1 and TRBJ2-7, with unresolved D. This CDR3 comprises 11 residues. From germline, CDR1 is DFQATT and CDR2 SNEGSKA (reference sequence). Deletions cut 6 bases from V and 4 bases from J, with 10 bases between. The CDR3 loop reads CSATDGYEQYF. The CDR3, as DNA: TGCAGTGCCACCGACGGATACGAGCAGTACTTC.

The chain joins TRBV27 to TRBJ2-3, with TRBD2 matching over 8 bases. Germline CDR1 is MNHEY and CDR2 is SMNVEV (reference sequence). The CDR3 contains 16 residues. V was clipped by 6 bases and J by 5 bases; unmatched bases: 13. The CDR3, as DNA: TGTGCCAGCAGCTTACGGTCCGGGAGGGCCGGAGATACGCAGTATTTT. It is translated as CASSLRSGRAGDTQYF.

This clone has just one count. V and J are TRBV2 and TRBJ2-3; a weak D match, TRBD1 (5 bases). The ends were cut back, 3 bases at V and 0 bases at J, with 13 bases in the middle. Germline lookup yields CDR1 SNHLY and CDR2 FYNNEI. The CDR3 has 16 amino acids. The CDR3 bases are TGTGCCAGCAGTGAGCTGGGGCAGGCTAGCACAGATACGCAGTATTTT. Translation: CASSELGQASTDTQYF.

The rearrangement joins TRBV29-1 to TRBJ1-1, with D possibly matching TRBD1 (6 bases). Trimming took 8 bases from V and 5 from J, leaving 18 bases between them. Germline loops: CDR1 SQVTM, CDR2 ANQGSEA. The CDR3 runs to 13 residues. For the CDR3, the DNA is TGCAGCTCTAAAAACGGGGGCAATACTGAAGCTTTCTTT. This codes for CSSKNGGNTEAFF.

Points on this clone: Since a much larger clone is just one base distant, this may be a read error. This sequence joins TRBV7-6 and TRBJ2-7; no definite D call. V lost 1 base and J lost 3, with 1 base in between. The CDR3 consists of 11 residues. The germline V gene has CDR1 SGHVS and CDR2 FNYEAQ. In DNA, the CDR3 is TGTGCCAGCAGCTTAGACTACGAGCAGTACTTC. Its protein product is CASSLDYEQYF.

The table lists this clone with many counts. The chain carries TRBV12-5 and TRBJ2-3; perhaps TRBD2 as D (7 bases). CDR1 and CDR2 (germline): LGHNT, FRNRAP. The ends were cut back, 1 base at V and 4 bases at J, with 18 bases in the middle. The length of the CDR3 is 17 residues. The CDR3 sequence is CASGLERGAGGADTQYF. DNA for the CDR3: TGTGCTAGTGGTTTGGAACGGGGGGCTGGTGGAGCAGATACGCAGTATTTT.